The 20 T cell receptor beta chains presented below share a single source sample, sequenced in a study of blood T cell repertoires in COVID-19. Clones were read by immunoSEQ multiplex PCR, and TCRdb kept only the in-frame ones, dropping some. The data show about 300,000 clones, 85% seen once. Input material: PBMCs or T cells enriched from blood (not recorded which). The receptors were gathered from a woman aged 25 to 39 who had been exposed to COVID-19.

In this sample, this clone turned up once. The identical CDR3 is also encoded by other nucleotide sequences in the sample. This chain connects TRBV6-5 to TRBJ2-7; possible D gene TRBD1, 5 bases. The length of the CDR3 is 12 residues. Trimming cost V 2 bases and J 7 bases, with 9 bases left between them. Germline V gene sequence: CDR1 MNHEY, CDR2 SVGAGI. The CDR3 here is CASSYRGGEQYF. The CDR3, as DNA: TGTGCCAGCAGTTACAGGGGTGGTGAGCAGTACTTC.

The rearrangement joins TRBV4-1 to TRBJ2-1; 7 bases match TRBD2. The CDR3 loop spans 16 amino acids. Looked up from germline, CDR1 is MGHRA and CDR2 is YSYEKL. J gave up 0 bases and V 1 base, and 3 bases lay outside the gene matches. The CDR3 loop reads CASSQGLAVSYNEQFF. The CDR3 DNA is TGCGCCAGCAGCCAAGGACTAGCTGTCTCCTACAATGAGCAGTTCTTC.

The rearrangement uses TRBV5-1 and TRBJ1-6; D possibly corresponds to TRBD1 (6 bases). The CDR3 length is 16 residues. V gave up 4 bases and J gave up 8 bases, with 19 bases separating them. Germline values: CDR1 SGHRS, CDR2 YFSETQ. CDR3 nucleotides: TGCGCCAGCAGCGCAGGGCGTGGGGGCTCGGATTCACCCCTCCACTTT. Protein product: CASSAGRGGSDSPLHF. Full variable domain (remainder filled in from reference TRBV5-1 and TRBJ1-6): KAGVTQTPRYLIKTRGQQVTLSCSPISGHRSVSWYQQTPGQGLQFLFEYFSETQRNKGNFPGRFSGRQFSNSRSEMNVSTLELGDSALYLCASSAGRGGSDSPLHFGNGTRLTVT.

This clone was detected only a few times. Additional DNA sequences in this sample encode the identical CDR3. This chain connects TRBV7-6 to TRBJ2-6; no clear D. Per the germline V gene, CDR1 is SGHVS and CDR2 is FNYEAQ. V shed 2 bases and J shed 1 base, with 6 bases lying between them. The CDR3 covers 15 residues. The CDR3 is CASSLPVSGANVLTF. The CDR3, as DNA: TGTGCCAGCAGCTTACCTGTTTCTGGGGCCAACGTCCTGACTTTC.

This chain joins TRBV30 and TRBJ1-4, with a weak D call TRBD1 (6 bases). Deletions cut 0 bases from V and 8 bases from J, with 13 bases between. The germline V gene encodes CDR1 GTSNPN and CDR2 SVGIG (reference sequence). This CDR3 has 14 amino acids. CDR3 residues: CAWSVLQGREKLFF. Here the CDR3 DNA reads TGTGCCTGGAGTGTATTGCAGGGGCGGGAAAAACTGTTTTTT.

This clone came up many times. V gene TRBV10-1 combines with J gene TRBJ2-7, with 11 nucleotides matching TRBD2. V lost 7 bases and J lost 2; bases outside the gene matches: 4. The length of the CDR3 is 14 residues. Germline CDR1 and CDR2: WNHNN and SYGVQD (reference sequence). CDR3 sequence reads: CASNIAGGPYEQYF. The CDR3 DNA reads as TGCGCCAGCAATATAGCGGGAGGGCCCTACGAGCAGTACTTC.

This chain uses TRBV12-3 or TRBV12-4 with TRBJ2-1; 8 nucleotides agree with TRBD2. This CDR3 is 13 amino acids long. J was trimmed by 9 bases and V by 6 bases; bases with no gene match: 7. The CDR3 coding sequence is TGTGCCAGCAGGGCGACTAGCGTTAGTGAGCAGTTCTTC. Amino acid sequence: CASRATSVSEQFF.

The chain combines TRBV27 with TRBJ2-7; TRBD1 is a possible D gene (6 bases). The CDR3 runs to 14 residues. Germline V gene lookup returns CDR1 MNHEY and CDR2 SMNVEV (reference sequence). V lost 3 bases and J lost 6, with 15 bases in between. The CDR3 region is CASSFQGRYSEQYF. The CDR3 DNA follows: TGTGCCAGCAGTTTTCAGGGGCGGTACTCCGAGCAGTACTTC.

V gene TRBV5-1 combines with J gene TRBJ1-1; possible D gene TRBD1, 6 bases. The germline V and J ends were trimmed by 5 bases and 1 base, with 15 bases remaining between them. CDR1 and CDR2 (germline): SGHRS, YFSETQ. This CDR3 region has 15 residues. CDR3 in amino acids: CASRPRQDPNTEAFF. CDR3 bases: TGCGCCAGCAGGCCCCGACAGGATCCGAACACTGAAGCTTTCTTT.

The DNA for the CDR3 is TGTGCCAGCAGTACCAGGGGGATCACAGATACGCAGTATTTT. Amino acids: CASSTRGITDTQYF. V and J are TRBV27 and TRBJ2-3; 7 nucleotides agree with TRBD1. With 5 bases clipped from V and 2 bases from J, the junction kept 4 bases outside the gene matches. This CDR3 comprises 14 residues. Germline-derived CDR1 and CDR2 are MNHEY and SMNVEV (reference sequence).

The chain employs TRBV7-8 and TRBJ2-1; D gene uncertain. V lost 8 bases, J lost 4 bases, and 9 bases lay in between. In germline, CDR1 is SGHVS, CDR2 FQNEAQ. CDR3 size: 12 residues. CDR3 nucleotide sequence: TGTGCCAGCGGTACTATTTACAATGAGCAGTTCTTC. This codes for CASGTIYNEQFF.

The rearrangement joins TRBV28 to TRBJ2-1; 9 bases align to TRBD1. J gave up 8 bases and V 5 bases, and 13 bases lay outside the gene matches. The CDR3 is 16 amino acids. The germline gives CDR1 MDHEN, CDR2 SYDVKM. The CDR3 sequence is CASSTTGQGANYEQFF. The DNA of the CDR3 is TGTGCCAGCAGTACAACGGGACAGGGAGCGAACTATGAGCAGTTCTTC.

This clone has only one observation. The J gene is TRBJ1-1, the V gene TRBV29-1; 7 bases align to TRBD1. The CDR3 runs 11 residues. The junction had 5 bases not matched to a gene; V was cut back by 5 bases and J by 8 bases. From germline, CDR1 is SQVTM and CDR2 ANQGSEA. The CDR3 here is CSVKGAGEAFF. As DNA, the CDR3 is TGCAGCGTTAAGGGGGCAGGGGAAGCTTTCTTT.

The chain combines TRBV3-1 (or the pseudogene TRBV3-2) with TRBJ1-3; TRBD1 is a possible D gene (6 bases). The V gene's germline CDR1 is LGHDT and CDR2 YNNKEL (reference sequence). Trimming pared 4 bases from V and 9 bases from J, leaving 19 bases between. This CDR3 region has 15 residues. In DNA, the CDR3 is TGTGCCAGCAGCCGAACGACAGGCGGGGGGGGCACCATATATTTT. This sequence encodes CASSRTTGGGGTIYF.

The V and J genes are TRBV6-5 and TRBJ2-7; TRBD2 matches 11 bases. V shed 5 bases, J shed 7 bases, and the junction held 10 bases outside the gene matches. CDR1 and CDR2 (germline): MNHEY, SVGAGI. The CDR3 sequence is 15 residues long. The CDR3 DNA is TGTGCCAGCAGTCCGCCTAGCGGGGGGTATGGAGAGCAGTACTTC. It encodes CASSPPSGGYGEQYF.

The genes are TRBV15 and TRBJ2-7; tentatively, D is TRBD1 (6 bases). CDR3 length: 14 residues. Trimming left V 0 bases short and J 5 bases short, with 11 bases between. Germline V CDR1 and CDR2: LNHNV, YYDKDF (reference sequence). CDR3 region: CATSRDQGQHEQYF. The CDR3 nucleotides are TGTGCCACCAGCAGAGATCAGGGGCAACACGAGCAGTACTTC.

This rearrangement joins TRBV24-1 to TRBJ2-1, with 10 bases identical to TRBD1. V dropped 9 bases and J dropped 5; count of bases not matched to a gene: 3. The CDR3 runs to 13 residues. Germline V gives CDR1 KGHDR, CDR2 SFDVKD. CDR3 in amino acids: CATGGTGDNEQFF. The CDR3 DNA reads TGTGCCACCGGGGGGACAGGGGACAATGAGCAGTTCTTC.

This clone was found once. This chain uses TRBV18 with TRBJ1-6, with 7 bases that match TRBD1. The germline V gene has CDR1 KGHSH and CDR2 LQKENI. The trim removed 4 bases at V and 12 bases at J, leaving 9 bases unmatched. CDR3 size: 14 residues. The CDR3 loop is CASSLFDREVPLHF. The CDR3 DNA sequence: TGTGCCAGCTCACTTTTCGACAGGGAGGTACCCCTCCACTTT.

The V and J genes are TRBV12-5 and TRBJ2-7; 8 nucleotides align to TRBD2. V was clipped by 4 bases and J by 2 bases; unmatched bases: 4. Germline loops: CDR1 LGHNT, CDR2 FRNRAP. This CDR3 contains 14 residues. CDR3 in amino acids: CASGSSGGAYEQYF. The CDR3 nucleotides read TGTGCTAGTGGTTCGAGCGGGGGAGCCTACGAGCAGTACTTC. Full variable domain (outside the CDR3, taken from reference TRBV12-5 and TRBJ2-7): DARVTQTPRHKVTEMGQEVTMRCQPILGHNTVFWYRQTMMQGLELLAYFRNRAPLDDSGMPKDRFSAEMPDATLATLKIQPSEPRDSAVYFCASGSSGGAYEQYFGPGTRLTVT.

This clone was seen only once. The genes are TRBV7-9 and TRBJ1-3; D is undetermined. The CDR3 spans 12 residues. Trimming removed 3 bases at V and 4 bases at J, with 4 bases between. CDR1 is SEHNR, CDR2 FQNEAQ, per germline (reference sequence). In nucleotides, the CDR3 is TGTGCCAGCAGCTTGTCAGGAAACACCATATATTTT. Its protein is CASSLSGNTIYF.